This TCR beta chain was documented in a study of vaccination and CD4 T cells after COVID-19. The sample holds a few counts of this clonotype. Its antigen is unidentified. Looked up from germline, CDR1 is SEHNR and CDR2 is FQNEAQ (reference sequence). V shed 3 bases, J shed 7 bases, and the junction held 10 bases outside the gene matches. This CDR3 is built from 15 residues. The Oncomine TCR Beta short-read assay sequenced DNA from cultured CD4+ T cells. Via MiXCR, TCRdb re-called the PCR reads, giving one row per CDR3 protein. Of approximately 4,300 distinct CDR3 sequences listed, about 38% are singletons. The treatment here: roughly 10-day PBMC culture with coronavirus spike peptide pools or control peptides (ViraFEST assay).

The V gene is TRBV7-9, the J gene TRBJ1-2; 8 bases line up with TRBD1. What was sequenced was CD4+ T cells from blood, cultured in vitro. The clonotype originates from a human donor who had recovered from COVID-19. As DNA, the CDR3 is TGTGCCAGCAGCTTGATGGAGACAGGGGACTTTGGCTACACCTTC. Its translation is CASSLMETGDFGYTF.